This is a list of T cell receptor beta chains from one sample in a study of beta chain features in type 1 diabetes. Libraries were prepared by immunoSEQ multiplex PCR; TCRdb keeps only in-frame clonotypes and omits some of them. The sample records about 260,000 clones, about 70% being singletons. The source material was naive CD4+ T cells from blood. These receptors all stem from a man aged 25-45 years in good health. The CDR3 runs from the conserved cysteine through the conserved F or W. A D gene is named only where the DNA matches it firmly. Size values are once, few and many counts, or a class for expanded clones, and some rows have none.

clone size,V gene,D gene,J gene,CDR3 protein,CDR3 DNA
few,TRBV30,NA,TRBJ2-2,CAWSVISGGELFF,TGTGCCTGGAGTGTAATCAGCGGCGGGGAGCTGTTTTTT
NA,TRBV29-1,NA,TRBJ1-2,CSVEDREAYGYTF,TGCAGCGTTGAAGACAGGGAGGCCTATGGCTACACCTTC
NA,TRBV30,NA,TRBJ1-5,CAWSVLGASQPQHF,TGTGCCTGGAGTGTACTGGGAGCGAGCCAGCCCCAGCATTTT
NA,TRBV30,NA,TRBJ2-1,CAWSEKISVGYNEQFF,TGTGCCTGGAGTGAGAAGATTAGCGTCGGCTACAATGAGCAGTTCTTC
few,TRBV29-1,TRBD2,TRBJ2-5,CSVGLAGETQYF,TGCAGCGTTGGCCTAGCGGGAGAGACCCAGTACTTC
NA,TRBV30,NA,TRBJ1-2,CASSLRQVYGYTF,TGTGCCTCCTCCCTTCGACAGGTTTATGGCTACACCTTC
NA,TRBV25-1,NA,TRBJ2-1,CASSEYSQQFF,TGTGCCAGCAGTGAATATTCCCAGCAGTTCTTC
NA,TRBV30,NA,TRBJ1-1,CAWSGRGNTEAFF,TGTGCCTGGAGTGGCAGGGGGAACACTGAAGCTTTCTTT
NA,TRBV9,NA,TRBJ1-2,CASSVMEGYGYTF,TGTGCCAGCAGCGTGATGGAGGGCTATGGCTACACCTTC
NA,TRBV7-9,NA,TRBJ2-2,CASSLLEAGELFF,TGTGCCAGCAGCTTATTAGAGGCCGGGGAGCTGTTTTTT
NA,TRBV25-1,TRBD1,TRBJ2-1,CASSATGGREQFF,TGTGCCAGCAGTGCCACAGGGGGCCGTGAGCAGTTCTTC
NA,TRBV29-1,TRBD1,TRBJ2-1,CSVGQGSGNEQFF,TGCAGCGTGGGACAGGGATCGGGCAATGAGCAGTTCTTC
NA,TRBV7-9,TRBD1,TRBJ2-5,CASSLATGGKETQYF,TGTGCCAGCAGCTTAGCGACAGGGGGCAAAGAGACCCAGTACTTC
NA,TRBV29-1,NA,TRBJ2-7,CSVSPSSPYEQYF,TGCAGCGTTAGTCCGAGCAGCCCATACGAGCAGTACTTC
once,TRBV5-1,NA,TRBJ2-5,CASSNLQGAETQYF,TGCGCCAGCAGCAACCTACAGGGTGCGGAGACCCAGTACTTC
NA,TRBV18,NA,TRBJ2-5,CASSPPGGLETQYF,TGTGCCAGCTCACCACCGGGCGGATTAGAGACCCAGTACTTC
NA,TRBV29-1,NA,TRBJ1-2,CSVWTDNYGYTF,TGCAGCGTCTGGACTGATAACTATGGCTACACCTTC
NA,TRBV2,NA,TRBJ2-1,CATNFNGGEQFF,TGTGCCACAAATTTCAACGGGGGTGAGCAGTTCTTC
few,TRBV30,NA,TRBJ1-5,CAWSAGIKGGQPQHF,TGTGCCTGGAGCGCCGGGATAAAGGGCGGTCAGCCCCAGCATTTT
NA,TRBV30,TRBD2,TRBJ2-1,CAWSKTGLANEQFF,TGTGCCTGGAGCAAGACGGGACTAGCGAATGAGCAGTTCTTC
NA,TRBV28,NA,TRBJ1-1,CASSLPTGRAFF,TGTGCCAGCAGTTTACCCACAGGGAGAGCTTTCTTT
NA,TRBV14,NA,TRBJ1-2,CASSQGHRYTF,TGTGCCAGCAGCCAAGGACATCGCTACACCTTC
NA,TRBV7-9,NA,TRBJ2-7,CASSFGESIEQYF,TGTGCCAGCAGCTTTGGGGAGAGTATCGAGCAGTACTTC
NA,TRBV28,NA,TRBJ2-3,CASSQEKSTDTQYF,TGTGCCAGCAGCCAAGAAAAGAGCACAGATACGCAGTATTTT
few,TRBV30,TRBD1,TRBJ2-2,CAWGTGVPGELFF,TGTGCCTGGGGGACAGGGGTGCCCGGGGAGCTGTTTTTT
NA,TRBV28,NA,TRBJ2-4,CASSFSTGSKNIQYF,TGTGCCAGCAGTTTCTCAACAGGGTCCAAAAACATTCAGTACTTC
few,TRBV9,NA,TRBJ2-6,CASSVGVGSGANVLTF,TGTGCCAGCAGCGTAGGGGTAGGCTCTGGGGCCAACGTCCTGACTTTC
NA,TRBV6-5,TRBD1,TRBJ2-1,CASRPGQGRDEQFF,TGTGCCAGCAGGCCCGGACAGGGCAGAGATGAGCAGTTCTTC
NA,TRBV18,NA,TRBJ2-5,CASSPEETQYF,TGTGCCAGCTCACCAGAGGAGACCCAGTACTTC
once,TRBV12-5,NA,TRBJ2-1,CASGLPQSSYNEQFF,TGTGCTAGTGGACTTCCACAGAGTTCCTACAATGAGCAGTTCTTC
once,TRBV7-6,NA,TRBJ2-2,CASSLVQPGTGELFF,TGTGCCAGCAGCTTAGTTCAGCCTGGGACCGGGGAGCTGTTTTTT
NA,TRBV14,NA,TRBJ2-3,CASSPGTDTQYF,TGTGCCAGCAGCCCGGGCACAGATACGCAGTATTTT
NA,TRBV5-1,NA,TRBJ2-7,CASSLGERDNYEQYF,TGCGCCAGCAGCTTGGGGGAAAGGGATAACTACGAGCAGTACTTC
NA,TRBV29-1,TRBD1,TRBJ2-7,CSVVVGTAFYEQYF,TGCAGCGTTGTGGTCGGGACAGCCTTCTACGAGCAGTACTTC
NA,TRBV29-1,NA,TRBJ1-1,CSVDGLRENTEAFF,TGCAGCGTTGACGGGTTGAGAGAGAACACTGAAGCTTTCTTT
NA,TRBV30,NA,TRBJ2-1,CAWRESSGEQFF,TGTGCCTGGAGGGAGTCGAGCGGGGAGCAGTTCTTC
few,TRBV4-2,TRBD1,TRBJ2-3,CASSRDRDTDTQYF,TGTGCCAGCAGCAGGGACAGGGACACAGATACGCAGTATTTT
NA,TRBV7-9,NA,TRBJ2-1,CASSLGLGREQFF,TGTGCCAGCAGCTTAGGACTTGGGCGTGAGCAGTTCTTC
NA,TRBV29-1,NA,TRBJ1-2,CSAGTSGNYGYTF,TGCAGCGCCGGGACGTCCGGCAACTATGGCTACACCTTC
NA,TRBV30,TRBD2,TRBJ2-1,CAWSVQAGAVEQFF,TGTGCCTGGAGTGTACAAGCGGGAGCGGTTGAGCAGTTCTTC
once,TRBV25-1,NA,TRBJ1-4,CASSAATNEKLFF,TGTGCCAGCAGTGCGGCAACTAATGAAAAACTGTTTTTT
NA,TRBV5-1,NA,TRBJ2-1,CASSLVAYSYNEQFF,TGCGCCAGCAGCTTGGTTGCTTACTCCTACAATGAGCAGTTCTTC
NA,TRBV11-2,NA,TRBJ2-4,CASRKGRGGGQNIQYF,TGTGCCAGCAGAAAGGGTCGGGGAGGAGGGCAAAACATTCAGTACTTC
NA,TRBV29-1,NA,TRBJ1-3,CSVTGVGGNTIYF,TGCAGCGTCACCGGGGTTGGTGGAAACACCATATATTTT
NA,TRBV19,NA,TRBJ2-5,CASRRDLGQETQYF,TGTGCCAGTAGACGCGATCTTGGCCAAGAGACCCAGTACTTC
once,TRBV5-6,NA,TRBJ2-7,CASSALGRPSYEQYF,TGTGCCAGCAGCGCGCTTGGGCGGCCCTCCTACGAGCAGTACTTC
few,TRBV2,NA,TRBJ2-1,CASNGYNEQFF,TGTGCCAGCAACGGCTACAATGAGCAGTTCTTC
NA,TRBV4-1,NA,TRBJ2-4,CASSRYGGAKNIQYF,TGCGCCAGCAGCCGATACGGCGGTGCCAAAAACATTCAGTACTTC
few,TRBV29-1,NA,TRBJ1-2,CSVHTGFPGYTF,TGCAGCGTCCATACAGGGTTCCCGGGCTACACCTTC
NA,TRBV29-1,NA,TRBJ2-1,CSVDWKTNEQFF,TGCAGCGTTGACTGGAAGACCAATGAGCAGTTCTTC
NA,TRBV23-1,TRBD1,TRBJ1-5,CASSHRRTGNQPQHF,TGCGCCAGCAGTCACCGTAGGACAGGAAATCAGCCCCAGCATTTT
NA,TRBV6-5,NA,TRBJ2-4,CASSTGLSTKNIQYF,TGTGCCAGCAGTACAGGGCTTTCGACCAAAAACATTCAGTACTTC
NA,TRBV29-1,NA,TRBJ2-1,CSVERSYNEQFF,TGCAGCGTTGAACGGTCTTACAATGAGCAGTTCTTC
NA,TRBV25-1,NA,TRBJ2-1,CASSEWGVDNEQFF,TGTGCCAGCAGTGAATGGGGGGTGGACAATGAGCAGTTCTTC
NA,TRBV30,TRBD2,TRBJ2-1,CAWGGLAGDSYNEQFF,TGTGCCTGGGGGGGACTAGCGGGAGACTCCTACAATGAGCAGTTCTTC
few,TRBV30,NA,TRBJ1-2,CAWSLQGRNGYTF,TGTGCCTGGAGCCTACAGGGAAGGAATGGCTACACCTTC
NA,TRBV2,NA,TRBJ2-5,CASSDGWETQYF,TGTGCCAGCAGTGATGGTTGGGAGACCCAGTACTTC